Below, 21 T cell receptor beta chains from the same sample are listed, as sequenced in a study of blood T cell repertoires in COVID-19. Method: immunoSEQ multiplex PCR; TCRdb's copy keeps in-frame clones and lacks some. Of 50,000 to 55,000 clones detected, around 88% appear once; the ten largest clones hold around 23%. The sequencing sample was made of peripheral blood. The source is an elderly woman with acute or convalescent COVID-19.

The chain links TRBV11-2 to TRBJ2-1, with 9 nucleotides matching TRBD2. From germline, CDR1 is SGHAT and CDR2 FQNNGV. Trimming took 1 base from V and 8 from J; bases not matched to a gene: 12. This CDR3 comprises 17 residues. CDR3 bases: TGTGCCAGCAGCTTAGGTCAGCCGGGACTAGCTGGCGATGAGCAGTTCTTC. This gives the protein CASSLGQPGLAGDEQFF. Variable domain in full (rest from reference TRBV11-2 and TRBJ2-1): EAGVAQSPRYKIIEKRQSVAFWCNPISGHATLYWYQQILGQGPKLLIQFQNNGVVDDSQLPKDRFSAERLKGVDSTLKIQPAKLEDSAVYLCASSLGQPGLAGDEQFFGPGTRLTVL.

V is TRBV2 and J is TRBJ1-6; 9 nucleotides align to TRBD1. This CDR3 is built from 16 residues. Unmatched junction bases numbered 9, after V lost 7 bases and J lost 5 bases. CDR1 is SNHLY and CDR2 is FYNNEI in the germline V gene. Written as DNA, the CDR3 is TGTGCCAGCACCTTACAGGGGGCTGGGGATAATTCACCCCTCCACTTT. Its translation is CASTLQGAGDNSPLHF.

The chain links TRBV6-5 to TRBJ2-7, with 7 bases identical to TRBD1. Trimming at V came to 5 bases and at J to 6 bases, leaving 4 bases not matched to a gene. The CDR3 sequence is 12 residues long. Germline V CDR1 and CDR2: MNHEY, SVGAGI. The CDR3 spells CASSSGQAEQYF. CDR3 bases: TGTGCCAGCAGTAGTGGACAGGCCGAGCAGTACTTC.

The chain carries TRBV18 and TRBJ1-1; TRBD1 agrees at 8 bases. The germline gives CDR1 KGHSH, CDR2 LQKENI. CDR3 length equals 17 residues. V shed 3 bases, J shed 3 bases, and the junction held 12 bases outside the gene matches. The CDR3 region is CASSPRSQGALDTEAFF. In DNA, the CDR3 is TGTGCCAGCTCACCCCGATCCCAGGGGGCGCTGGACACTGAAGCTTTCTTT.

J is TRBJ1-1 and V is TRBV7-8, with a weak D call TRBD1 (5 bases). Germline CDR1 and CDR2: SGHVS and FQNEAQ. Trimming left V 9 bases short and J 4 bases short, with 18 bases between. There are 14 residues in the CDR3. The CDR3: CASQAIGASTEAFF. The DNA of the CDR3 is TGTGCCAGTCAAGCCATAGGGGCAAGCACTGAAGCTTTCTTT.

The rearrangement uses TRBV30 and TRBJ1-3; D is undetermined. Germline-derived CDR1 and CDR2 are GTSNPN and SVGIG (reference sequence). CDR3 size: 12 residues. With 8 bases removed from V and 0 bases from J, the gap between germline ends came to 8 bases. The CDR3 DNA reads as TGTGCCCGGGGATCCTCTGGAAACACCATATATTTT. Residues: CARGSSGNTIYF. The whole variable domain, remainder taken from reference TRBV30 and TRBJ1-3, is SQTIHQWPATLVQPVGSPLSLECTVEGTSNPNLYWYRQAAGRGLQLLFYSVGIGQISSEVPQNLSASRPQDRQFILSSKKLLLSDSGFYLCARGSSGNTIYFGEGSWLTVV.

The V and J genes are TRBV6-6 and TRBJ1-2, with D perhaps TRBD1 (5 bases). Trimming removed 4 bases from V and 7 bases from J, with 19 bases in between. CDR1 is MNHNY, CDR2 SVGAGI, per germline (reference sequence). The CDR3 is made up of 15 amino acids. For the CDR3, the DNA is TGTGCCAGCAGTTCCTGGAGCGGACACGGGGGTGGCTACACCTTC. This gives the protein CASSSWSGHGGGYTF.

The chain employs TRBV12-3 or TRBV12-4 and TRBJ1-2; weak D call: TRBD1 (6 bases). Trimming took off 6 bases at V and 4 bases at J, with 12 bases between the two ends. CDR3 length: 13 amino acids. The DNA of the CDR3 is TGTGCCAGCAGCCCCGGACAGCTCTATGGCTACACCTTC. It codes for CASSPGQLYGYTF.

The rearrangement links TRBV30 to TRBJ1-1; no clear D. This CDR3 has 11 amino acids. V shed 5 bases and J shed 0 bases, with 4 bases lying between them. Germline V gives CDR1 GTSNPN, CDR2 SVGIG (reference sequence). The chain's CDR3 is CAWLLNTEAFF. As DNA, the CDR3 is TGTGCCTGGCTCCTGAACACTGAAGCTTTCTTT.

This chain uses TRBV28 with TRBJ1-2, with 8 bases lining up with TRBD1. The germline gives CDR1 MDHEN, CDR2 SYDVKM. This CDR3 contains 13 residues. Trimming took 7 bases from V and 7 from J; bases not matched to a gene: 8. The CDR3 sequence: CASTAGQGFGYTF. In nucleotides, the CDR3 is TGTGCCAGCACTGCCGGACAGGGTTTTGGCTACACCTTC.

A few counts support this clone. The genes are TRBV5-1 and TRBJ1-2, with 7 bases identical to TRBD1. Trimming removed 4 bases from V and 4 bases from J; junction bases left unmatched: 4. Germline V lookup: CDR1 SGHRS, CDR2 YFSETQ. This CDR3 has 13 amino acids. CDR3 amino acids: CASSTGQPYGYTF. The CDR3 coding sequence is TGCGCCAGCAGCACGGGACAGCCCTATGGCTACACCTTC.

The chain couples TRBV21-1 to TRBJ1-1; TRBD1 is the table's D call and was not checked against the DNA. TRBV21-1 is noted as a pseudogene. CDR3 size: 20 residues. In DNA form, the CDR3 reads TGTGCCAGCAGCTCTGGCAGGGGGCTAACCCTTATGTGGATGAACACTGAAGCTTTCTTT. Amino acid sequence: CASSSGRGLTLMWMNTEAFF.

This clone was counted at least ten times. The chain joins TRBV4-1 to TRBJ2-1; unclear D gene. CDR1 and CDR2 (germline): MGHRA, YSYEKL. V dropped 2 bases and J dropped 0 bases, with 11 bases sitting between them. CDR3 length: 16 amino acids. CDR3: CASSQLDLTSYNEQFF. The CDR3 region has the DNA TGCGCCAGCAGCCAATTAGACTTAACCTCCTACAATGAGCAGTTCTTC.

V is TRBV11-2 and J is TRBJ2-1, with TRBD1 identical over 9 bases. The CDR3 loop spans 14 amino acids. J lost 7 bases, V lost 2 bases, and 3 bases had no gene match. CDR1 and CDR2 from the germline V gene are SGHAT and FQNNGV. CDR3 DNA: TGTGCCAGCAGCTTAACAGGGGGCTCGAATGAGCAGTTCTTC. Its protein product is CASSLTGGSNEQFF.

V gene TRBV3-1 (or the pseudogene TRBV3-2) combines with J gene TRBJ2-2, with 14 nucleotides matching TRBD2. The CDR3 has 18 amino acids. Germline CDR1 LGHDT, CDR2 YNNKEL (reference sequence). V lost 3 bases to trimming and J lost 3 bases; unmatched junction nucleotides: 6. The CDR3: CASSQFAGLAGDTGELFF. DNA for the CDR3: TGTGCCAGCAGCCAGTTCGCGGGACTAGCGGGAGACACCGGGGAGCTGTTTTTT.

The gene calls are TRBV15 and TRBJ2-5, with D unresolved. V shed 8 bases and J shed 2 bases, with 12 bases lying between them. This CDR3 has 13 amino acids. The germline gives CDR1 LNHNV, CDR2 YYDKDF (reference sequence). CDR3 bases: TGTGCCACCTTCAGGTGGCCTCAAGAGACCCAGTACTTC. Amino acid sequence: CATFRWPQETQYF.

The CDR3 nucleotides are TGTGCCAGCAGTCGCGGACAGGGGCTTAGGAACGAGCAGTACTTC. Translating it yields CASSRGQGLRNEQYF. The rearrangement links TRBV6-2 or TRBV6-3 to TRBJ2-7; TRBD1 agrees at 9 bases. V dropped 5 bases and J dropped 5; count of bases not matched to a gene: 10. This CDR3 has 15 amino acids. CDR1 and CDR2 from the germline V gene are MNHEY and SVGEGT.

This clone was observed a few times. J is TRBJ1-5 and V is TRBV15, with D unresolved. CDR3 length: 13 residues. Trimming left V 8 bases short and J 6 bases short, with 14 bases between. CDR1 and CDR2 from the germline V gene are LNHNV and YYDKDF (reference sequence). The CDR3 protein is CATGKSEGQPQHF. The CDR3 DNA follows: TGTGCCACCGGTAAAAGCGAGGGTCAGCCCCAGCATTTT.

This rearrangement joins TRBV5-1 to TRBJ2-5; D is uncertain. Germline CDR1 SGHRS, CDR2 YFSETQ. Trimming left V 0 bases short and J 1 base short, with 16 bases between. This CDR3 comprises 17 residues. The CDR3 bases are TGCGCCAGCAGCTTGGGTCTCGCCAATACAGCCCAAGAGACCCAGTACTTC. As protein: CASSLGLANTAQETQYF.

Here the CDR3 DNA reads TGTGCCAGCAGGGCAATCGACAGATACTATGGCTACACCTTC. This gives the protein CASRAIDRYYGYTF. V and J are TRBV6-5 and TRBJ1-2, with D tentatively TRBD1 (5 bases). The CDR3 loop spans 14 amino acids. Germline values: CDR1 MNHEY, CDR2 SVGAGI. Trimming pared 6 bases from V and 3 bases from J, leaving 14 bases between.

Only a few counts were recorded for this clone. The rearrangement links TRBV10-2 to TRBJ2-3; TRBD1 matches 9 bases. V shed 6 bases, J shed 5 bases, and the junction held 6 bases outside the gene matches. The CDR3 covers 14 residues. Per the germline V gene, CDR1 is WSHSY and CDR2 is SAAADI. CDR3 in amino acids: CASRRDRDGDTQYF. The CDR3 DNA reads TGCGCCAGCAGGCGGGACAGGGACGGAGATACGCAGTATTTT.